This TCR beta chain is from a study of T cell changes during pregnancy in multiple sclerosis. The CDR3 extends over 14 amino acids. CDR1 is MDHEN, CDR2 SYDVKM, per germline. The V end lost 6 bases, the J end lost 5 bases, and 16 bases lay between the germline ends. Profiled with immunoSEQ multiplex PCR; TCRdb holds only in-frame clones, not every one. The profile shows about 89,000 clones, under 95% of them singletons. The TCR sequence derives from a female donor in good health, enrolled as a control in a pregnancy study. The genes are TRBV28 and TRBJ1-1, with unresolved D. This material consisted of peripheral blood, taken after pregnancy. DNA for the CDR3: TGTGCCAGCAGACTAGAAGAGGTGGTTACTGAAGCTTTCTTT. Translated: CASRLEEVVTEAFF.